This T cell receptor beta chain was sequenced during a study of regulatory T cells in long-lasting Graves disease. This clonotype was recorded only once. Arm-PCR of CDR3 regions and iRepertoire HTBI primers were used to build TCR beta libraries. A single record per CDR3 protein comes from TCRdb applying MiXCR to the multiplex PCR reads. The data show a few hundred thousand distinct CDR3 sequences, 16% seen once. Trimming shortened V by 0 bases and J by 6 bases, and 10 bases separated the two germline ends. Germline V gene sequence: CDR1 SGHDT, CDR2 YYEEEE. CDR3 size: 14 residues. Time point indicated: newly diagnosed GD, antithyroid drugs for less than 3 months. Following extraction of RNA from PBMCs, that RNA was used to make the TCR library. These data were likewise used in another study, on T cells in Graves' hyperthyroidism and ophthalmopathy.

Sequenced material: peripheral blood mononuclear cells (PBMCs), taken at new diagnosis, from a patient treated with antithyroid drugs. The V and J genes are TRBV5-6 and TRBJ1-5; D remains ambiguous. The receptor comes from a young woman with Graves disease. The DNA of the CDR3 is TGTGCCAGCAGCTTGGTAGGGAACAGTCAGCCCCAGCATTTT. Translation: CASSLVGNSQPQHF.